The rows below give T cell receptor beta chains drawn from one sample of a study of molecular identifiers for immune sequencing clone quantification. One entry per CDR3 protein results from TCRdb running MiXCR on the PCR reads. The table records some 320,000 distinct CDR3 sequences, 20% to 25% of them present only once. The sequenced sample consisted of naive CD8+ T cells from blood, with Jurkat cell RNA spiked in. The receptors derive from a human donor in good health. Some libraries in this study had Jurkat cell RNA spiked in. CDR3s include the opening cysteine and the closing phenylalanine or tryptophan. The D gene is left open where the match is weak. For some rows the clone size is stated as once, few or many, or as a class when expanded; others skip it.

D: -
V: TRBV4-3
size: many
J: TRBJ2-7
DNA: TGCGCCAGCAGCCAAGATTCCCTTTCCGGGAGCGAGCAGTACTTC
CDR3: CASSQDSLSGSEQYF

D: -
V: TRBV5-5
size: many
J: TRBJ1-6
DNA: TGTGCCAGCAGCTTGTCAGGTCCTAGCTCCTATAATTCACCCCTCCACTTT
CDR3: CASSLSGPSSYNSPLHF

D: TRBD1
V: TRBV6-1
size: -
J: TRBJ1-4
DNA: TGTGCCAGCAGTGGGATTTTTGGAACAGGGGTTAATGAAAAACTGTTTTTT
CDR3: CASSGIFGTGVNEKLFF

D: TRBD1
V: TRBV10-3
size: -
J: TRBJ2-7
DNA: TGTGCCATCGGACAGGGGGCGACCAACCTGGACGAGCAGTACTTC
CDR3: CAIGQGATNLDEQYF

D: TRBD1
V: TRBV6-2/TRBV6-3
size: many
J: TRBJ1-1
DNA: TGTGCCAGCAAGGGACAGGGGCTGACTGAAGCTTTCTTT
CDR3: CASKGQGLTEAFF

D: -
V: TRBV7-8
size: many
J: TRBJ2-3
DNA: TGTGCCAGCAGCGTGAGACAGTGGGGAGATACGCAGTATTTT
CDR3: CASSVRQWGDTQYF

D: -
V: TRBV29-1
size: many
J: TRBJ1-1
DNA: TGCAGCGTTGTTGGCAGGGACAACACTGAAGCTTTCTTT
CDR3: CSVVGRDNTEAFF

D: TRBD1
V: TRBV5-6
size: many
J: TRBJ2-7
DNA: TGTGCCAGCAGCTTGGAGCAGTCAGGGGGCGACGAGCAGTACTTC
CDR3: CASSLEQSGGDEQYF

D: -
V: TRBV2
size: many
J: TRBJ2-3
DNA: TGTGCCAGCAGTTTCGATACAGAGCGGGGACACACAGATACGCAGTATTTT
CDR3: CASSFDTERGHTDTQYF

D: TRBD2
V: TRBV7-9
size: many
J: TRBJ2-7
DNA: TGTGCCAGCAGCCCCGGGGAAGGACTAGCGGCCTACGAGCAGTACTTC
CDR3: CASSPGEGLAAYEQYF

D: TRBD1
V: TRBV6-2/TRBV6-3
size: many
J: TRBJ1-1
DNA: TGTGCCAGCAGTTACCCAGGGGGCTACACTGAAGCTTTCTTT
CDR3: CASSYPGGYTEAFF

D: -
V: TRBV29-1
size: many
J: TRBJ2-7
DNA: TGCAGCGGAGTCGCCGGGACTGGCGAGCAGTACTTC
CDR3: CSGVAGTGEQYF

D: -
V: TRBV6-5
size: many
J: TRBJ1-1
DNA: TGTGCCAGCAGTTACTCCCGGAACACTGAAGCTTTCTTT
CDR3: CASSYSRNTEAFF

D: TRBD1
V: TRBV27
size: many
J: TRBJ2-1
DNA: TGTGCCAGCAGTTTCGGGACAGCCTACAATGAGCAGTTCTTC
CDR3: CASSFGTAYNEQFF

D: -
V: TRBV12-3/TRBV12-4
size: many
J: TRBJ1-2
DNA: TGTGCCAGCAGTTTAATCAGGGCGGAGGGCTACACCTTC
CDR3: CASSLIRAEGYTF

D: TRBD2
V: TRBV2
size: many
J: TRBJ2-2
DNA: TGTGCCAGCAGTGAAGCGGAAGACGGAGCGGGAGGTGGGCAGGCCGGGGAGCTGTTTTTT
CDR3: CASSEAEDGAGGGQAGELFF

D: TRBD2
V: TRBV13
size: -
J: TRBJ2-5
DNA: TGTGCCAGCAGCTTAGGTCCCGGACTAGCGCGGGAGACCCAGTACTTC
CDR3: CASSLGPGLARETQYF

D: TRBD1
V: TRBV7-9
size: few
J: TRBJ2-7
DNA: TGTGCCAGCAGTATCACAGGGGGGTCGCCCTACGAGCAGTACTTC
CDR3: CASSITGGSPYEQYF

D: -
V: TRBV12-3/TRBV12-4
size: few
J: TRBJ2-1
DNA: TGTGCCAGCAGTTCTCGGCCCCCCTACAATGAGCAGTTCTTC
CDR3: CASSSRPPYNEQFF

D: -
V: TRBV29-1
size: many
J: TRBJ1-3
DNA: TGCAGCGTTGCGGACAAGTTAGACTCTGGAAACACCATATATTTT
CDR3: CSVADKLDSGNTIYF

D: -
V: TRBV30
size: many
J: TRBJ2-5
DNA: TGTGCCTGGAGTGTACGATCGGCAGGAAAGTACTTC
CDR3: CAWSVRSAGKYF

D: -
V: TRBV9
size: -
J: TRBJ2-5
DNA: TGTGCCAGCAGCACCGAGGGCGTATATGAGGGGGAGACCCAGTACTTC
CDR3: CASSTEGVYEGETQYF

D: -
V: TRBV28
size: many
J: TRBJ1-2
DNA: TGTGCCAGCAGTTTAGGTTTAGGAACCGGACCCCCCGGCGCCTATGGCTACACCTTC
CDR3: CASSLGLGTGPPGAYGYTF

D: TRBD2
V: TRBV10-3
size: many
J: TRBJ2-3
DNA: TGTGCCATCAGTGAGTTAGCGGGAGGCAGCACAGATACGCAGTATTTT
CDR3: CAISELAGGSTDTQYF

D: -
V: TRBV6-5
size: few
J: TRBJ2-1
DNA: TGTGCCAGCCGTTCCGACTTTGCCTCCTACAATGAGCAGTTCTTC
CDR3: CASRSDFASYNEQFF

D: TRBD1
V: TRBV7-9
size: few
J: TRBJ1-1
DNA: TGTGCCAGCAGCTGGACAGGCTCCACTGAAGCTTTCTTT
CDR3: CASSWTGSTEAFF

D: -
V: TRBV9
size: many
J: TRBJ2-5
DNA: TGTGCCAGCAGCGTAGAGGCCCGTGACACAGAGACCCAGTACTTC
CDR3: CASSVEARDTETQYF

D: -
V: TRBV13
size: few
J: TRBJ2-5
DNA: TGTGCCAGCAGCCACAGGAGGGGGGGTGAGACCCAGTACTTC
CDR3: CASSHRRGGETQYF

D: -
V: TRBV2
size: many
J: TRBJ1-5
DNA: TGTGCCAGCAGTGTAGAGGGGAGAAGGTCAAATCAGCCCCAGCATTTT
CDR3: CASSVEGRRSNQPQHF

D: -
V: TRBV11-3
size: few
J: TRBJ2-6
DNA: TGTGCCAGCAGCTTAGACTCCTCAGGGGTTGGGGCCAACGTCCTGACTTTC
CDR3: CASSLDSSGVGANVLTF

D: TRBD1
V: TRBV19
size: many
J: TRBJ2-2
DNA: TGTGCCAGTAGTATACCCGACAGGGGGCTTCCCGGGGAGCTGTTTTTT
CDR3: CASSIPDRGLPGELFF

D: TRBD2
V: TRBV4-2
size: few
J: TRBJ2-7
DNA: TGTGCCAGCAGCCAAGTGCTAGCGGGAGAGCCCTACGAGCAGTACTTC
CDR3: CASSQVLAGEPYEQYF

D: -
V: TRBV9
size: many
J: TRBJ2-3
DNA: TGTGCCAGCAGCGTAGGACGGGGGCTCGGCGGCACAGATACGCAGTATTTT
CDR3: CASSVGRGLGGTDTQYF